This T cell receptor (beta chain) was retrieved from a study of vaccination effects on CD4 cells after COVID-19. Germline values: CDR1 SGHTA, CDR2 FQGTGA. V was shortened by 2 bases and J by 1 base, with 9 bases between the two germline ends. The CDR3 consists of 15 residues. The ViraFEST assay expanded antigen-specific CD4+ T cells with viral peptide pools before sequencing. CD4+ T cells were isolated after around 10 days of culture. Absence of prior SARS-CoV-2 infection characterized the vaccine recipients, who showed negative nucleocapsid antibodies. Concerning this clone: Its antigen is undetermined.

The method was immunoSEQ multiplex PCR; TCRdb's version includes in-frame clones alone and lacks a portion of them. The repertoire holds fewer than 70,000 clones, with about 80% as singletons. This TCR was recovered from a human donor who received a COVID-19 vaccine. The sample was CD4+ T cells from PBMCs cultured with SARS-CoV-2 spike peptides, taken before COVID-19 vaccination. The chain employs TRBV7-3 and TRBJ2-1; D is perhaps TRBD2 (7 bases). CDR3 nucleotide sequence: TGTGCCAGCAGCTTAGGGAGGGGGTCCTACAATGAGCAGTTCTTC. Translation: CASSLGRGSYNEQFF.